The source of this T cell receptor beta chain is a study of cytotoxic CD8 clonotypes in ibrutinib-treated CLL (dated by TCRdb to the early 2020s). Concerning the study at large: The cohort was composed of some twelve relapsed/refractory and roughly 16 treatment-naive patients; IGHV unmutated status was identified in some 17 patients. Responses were partial in around 25 patients and complete in 2; after median about 5.5 years follow-up, about 14 stayed in remission and about 12 progressed. Response samples were taken after a median of roughly a year on treatment, ranging from about 6 to 40 months. An average of 255,043 productive templates and some 100,000 productive rearrangements was obtained per sample. Longitudinal samples were available for 26 of the 86 trial participants. Cryopreserved peripheral blood mononuclear cells were collected before treatment, at response, and at either disease progression or sustained remission. Patients were still on ibrutinib when every remission and progressive disease sample was collected. What the study reported, not specific to this receptor: Baseline clonality exceeded that of age-matched healthy donors and correlated strongly with circulating CD8+ T-cell counts. Sustained-remission and progressing patients did not have matched sampling times, and lymph node repertoires were not examined. An increase in clonality was observed at ibrutinib response, with clonality remaining stable during sustained remission and falling back toward baseline at progression. Public clonotypes were rare and either contracted or stayed stable during treatment, and the rise in clonality at ibrutinib response reflected the expansion of private clonotypes.

A MiSeq instrument was used for deep resolution sequencing, which targeted depths ranging from 1 in 1 million up to 1 in 200,000 T cells, with coverage averaging 10x for each clonotype. TCR beta libraries were generated with the immunoSEQ hsTCRB Kit. As for the authors' bioinformatics: Data were analyzed with ImmunoSEQ Data Assistant and ImmunoSEQ Analyzer, with V, D and J genes assigned per IMGT definitions. Clonality, which ranges from 0 to 1, was calculated by subtracting the normalized Shannon entropy of productive rearrangement frequencies from one. Only overrepresented clonotypes making up at least 0.05% of each patient's repertoire were included in the public clonotype analysis. Repertoires from some 14 age-matched healthy donors in immuneACCESS were used as clonality controls. The immuneACCESS repertoire file appears here via TCRdb, limited to in-frame rearrangements. These files lack a portion of the clones; in checked studies, under half of the deficit traces to unresolved V genes, and the cause of the others is not known. For V, J and clone size, that table is used; D and trimming come from the DNA. In this sample the table shows roughly 220,000 clones, 65% to 80% of which occur a single time. The ten largest account for 5.9% of the sample.

The CDR1 and CDR2 encoded by the germline V gene (reference sequence) are GTSNPN and SVGIG. There are 13 amino acids in the CDR3, from cysteine to phenylalanine inclusive. CDR3 DNA only is kept here, 39 bases in frame from base 1. V lost 5 bases and J lost 7 bases; the stretch between them is 12 bases long. Per the publication, the time point label means: about twelve months on ibrutinib. For TCR beta library preparation, roughly 2.2 micrograms of genomic DNA were isolated from cryopreserved PBMCs. Longitudinal blood samples from CLL patients receiving ibrutinib monotherapy were subjected to high-throughput TCR beta sequencing. The patients were enrolled in a single-center, open-label phase 2 trial of ibrutinib monotherapy. A note on this clone: Its antigen remains unidentified. No much larger clone is present one base from it, and per-base qualities are unavailable.

The sequence was obtained from a human donor with chronic lymphocytic leukemia. The specimen was PBMCs, collected after 12 months of ibrutinib treatment. Recombination connected TRBV30 to TRBJ1-6; the D gene cannot be resolved reliably. The CDR3 corresponds to CAWGRVRNSPLHF. The DNA reads as follows: TGTGCCTGGGGAAGGGTACGGAATTCACCCCTCCACTTT.